This TCR beta chain is drawn from a study of blood T cell repertoires in COVID-19. The table came from immunoSEQ multiplex PCR; TCRdb's copy has only in-frame clones and leaves some out. This sample has approximately 350,000 clones, with approximately 90% found just once. Trimming left V 4 bases short and J 0 bases short, with 19 bases between. The CDR3 consists of 17 residues. Cohort 3 recovered donors had two negative PCRs, clearance, or symptom resolution. Sequencing was performed on PBMCs or T cells enriched from blood (not recorded which). This chain links TRBV23-1 with TRBJ2-7; a weak D match, TRBD2 (5 bases). TRBV23-1 falls under the ORF class, with uncertain function. The clonotype originates from a man between 18 and 29 years old who had recovered from COVID-19. CDR3 DNA: TGCGCCAGCAGTCGATTGAGAGGGCTTACGAGCTCCTACGAGCAGTACTTC. It yields the protein CASSRLRGLTSSYEQYF.